The sequence of this T cell receptor beta chain was determined in a study of T cells in Graves' hyperthyroidism and ophthalmopathy. Overall study context: Peripheral blood collection took place at initial diagnosis, before any treatment. Notes on the study in general: Most expanded thyroid clonotypes above 0.001 recurred in blood. A median approximately 6.8 months before onset, the model predicted ophthalmopathy.

TCR beta CDR3 regions were amplified from RNA transcripts. During a first-round RT-PCR of the TCR CDR3, the HTBI primer set was used. Via MiXCR, TCRdb re-called the multiplex PCR reads, giving one row per CDR3 protein. This sample has 500,000 to 550,000 distinct CDR3 sequences, with 15% to 20% found just once. On the basis of clinical symptoms, serum thyroxine and TRAb, thyroid ultrasound and orbital computed tomography, diagnoses were made. Germline V gene sequence: CDR1 SGDLS, CDR2 YYNGEE. V lost 3 bases and J 3 bases, leaving 22 bases between the germline ends. The CDR3 runs 17 residues. About this clonotype itself: What it binds is unknown.

The rearrangement joins TRBV9 to TRBJ2-7; D perhaps matches TRBD1 (7 bases). This sequence originates from a man aged 40-55 years with Graves' ophthalmopathy. Input material: blood. CDR3 protein: CASSGPQGTHEYYEQYF. The DNA for the CDR3 is TGTGCCAGCAGCGGGCCACAGGGGACTCACGAGTACTACGAGCAGTACTTC.